The rows below give T cell receptor beta chains drawn from one sample of a study of shared clonotypes between healthy human individuals. TCRdb keeps only in-frame clones here, not all; method: immunoSEQ multiplex PCR. The sample comprises millions of clones, roughly nine tenths of which are singletons, and more than 0.12% rests with the top ten. Sequencing input: naive CD4+ T cells sorted from blood. These receptors were taken from a man between 18 and 29 years old in good health. Both conserved end residues are part of each CDR3. D genes are given only for firm matches. Clone size is given for some rows only: seen once, a few or many times, or a class if the clone is expanded.

abundance | j_gene | d_gene | v_gene | CDR3aa | CDR3nt
- | TRBJ1-3 | - | TRBV5-4 | CASSLEEGAGNTIYF | TGTGCCAGCAGCTTGGAGGAAGGGGCAGGAAACACCATATATTTT
- | TRBJ2-1 | - | TRBV2 | CASSERFRPTRDNEQFF | TGTGCCAGCAGTGAGCGGTTTCGTCCAACTCGGGACAATGAGCAGTTCTTC
- | TRBJ2-7 | - | TRBV5-1 | CASSLRGDPYEQYF | TGCGCCAGCAGCTTAAGGGGGGACCCCTACGAGCAGTACTTC
- | TRBJ1-5 | - | TRBV10-2 | CASRKGSVDQPQHF | TGCGCCAGCAGAAAGGGTTCAGTTGATCAGCCCCAGCATTTT
- | TRBJ2-2 | - | TRBV2 | CASREVPNTGELFF | TGTGCCAGCAGGGAGGTACCCAACACCGGGGAGCTGTTTTTT
few | TRBJ1-6 | - | TRBV18 | CASSPSNGGESPLHF | TGTGCCAGCTCACCAAGCAACGGCGGGGAATCACCCCTCCACTTT
- | TRBJ2-1 | TRBD2 | TRBV11-1 | CASSQSGGSYNEQFF | TGTGCCAGCAGCCAGAGCGGGGGGTCCTACAATGAGCAGTTCTTC
- | TRBJ2-3 | - | TRBV6-1 | CASSEGSGADTQYF | TGTGCCAGCAGTGAAGGAAGTGGGGCCGATACGCAGTATTTT
once | TRBJ1-1 | - | TRBV6-5 | CASSYGTTEAFF | TGTGCCAGCAGTTACGGAACCACTGAAGCTTTCTTT
- | TRBJ1-1 | - | TRBV5-6 | CASSLEPALEAFF | TGTGCCAGCAGCTTGGAACCGGCCTTGGAAGCTTTCTTT
- | TRBJ1-3 | - | TRBV7-9 | CASSFWRPNSGNTIYF | TGTGCCAGCAGCTTCTGGAGACCGAACTCTGGAAACACCATATATTTT
- | TRBJ2-3 | - | TRBV9 | CASSVGRRLVVDTQYF | TGTGCCAGCAGCGTAGGGCGGCGCCTAGTGGTAGATACGCAGTATTTT
- | TRBJ2-1 | TRBD1 | TRBV19 | CASSTAGTAYNEQFF | TGTGCCAGTAGTACAGCCGGGACAGCCTACAATGAGCAGTTCTTC
- | TRBJ1-4 | - | TRBV19 | CASSNRGVNEKLFF | TGTGCCAGTAGTAACCGGGGGGTAAATGAAAAACTGTTTTTT
- | TRBJ2-5 | TRBD1 | TRBV11-2 | CASSFPTGTGSEETQYF | TGTGCCAGCAGCTTCCCTACGGGGACAGGGTCGGAAGAGACCCAGTACTTC
- | TRBJ2-7 | - | TRBV19 | CASSSGASEQYF | TGTGCCAGTAGTTCAGGGGCCAGCGAGCAGTACTTC
- | TRBJ2-7 | - | TRBV2 | CASAPANPEDEQYF | TGTGCCAGCGCACCAGCGAACCCGGAGGACGAGCAGTACTTC
once | TRBJ2-3 | TRBD2 | TRBV6-1 | CASIEIAGGSYTQYF | TGTGCCAGCATCGAAATAGCGGGGGGCTCCTATACGCAGTATTTT
- | TRBJ2-7 | TRBD1 | TRBV18 | CASSPGQVGSEQYF | TGTGCCAGCTCACCGGGACAGGTGGGAAGCGAGCAGTACTTC
- | TRBJ1-1 | - | TRBV9 | CASSAVPQGGKAFF | TGTGCCAGCAGCGCCGTACCGCAAGGGGGTAAAGCTTTCTTT
- | TRBJ1-1 | - | TRBV5-1 | CASSLDGIMNTEAFF | TGCGCCAGCAGCTTAGACGGAATCATGAACACTGAAGCTTTCTTT
- | TRBJ2-3 | - | TRBV7-2 | CASSFISADTQYF | TGTGCCAGCAGCTTTATTTCTGCAGATACGCAGTATTTT
- | TRBJ2-2 | TRBD1 | TRBV10-3 | CAISPGQSNTGELFF | TGTGCCATCAGCCCGGGACAGTCGAACACCGGGGAGCTGTTTTTT
once | TRBJ1-5 | - | TRBV27 | CASSLEGQMGQPQHF | TGTGCCAGCAGTTTAGAAGGACAGATGGGTCAGCCCCAGCATTTT
- | TRBJ1-1 | - | TRBV5-1 | CASSSGQPLNTEAFF | TGCGCCAGCAGCAGCGGACAGCCGCTTAACACTGAAGCTTTCTTT
- | TRBJ1-4 | - | TRBV4-1 | CASSRPDINEKLFF | TGCGCCAGCAGCCGCCCAGATATTAATGAAAAACTGTTTTTT
- | TRBJ1-2 | - | TRBV5-1 | CASSREGGYGYTF | TGCGCCAGCTCCAGGGAAGGAGGCTATGGCTACACCTTC
- | TRBJ2-7 | - | TRBV5-1 | CASSVGLLTYEQYF | TGCGCCAGCAGCGTGGGACTCCTGACCTACGAGCAGTACTTC
- | TRBJ1-1 | - | TRBV5-1 | CASSLVDSLNTEAFF | TGCGCCAGCAGCTTGGTGGACAGCTTGAACACTGAAGCTTTCTTT
- | TRBJ1-2 | - | TRBV11-2 | CASSLGGDYGYTF | TGTGCCAGCAGCTTGGGGGGGGACTATGGCTACACCTTC
- | TRBJ1-5 | - | TRBV5-5 | CASSLWEGNQPQHF | TGTGCCAGCAGCTTATGGGAGGGGAATCAGCCCCAGCATTTT
once | TRBJ2-3 | TRBD1 | TRBV29-1 | CSVSTGGDTQYF | TGCAGCGTTTCGACAGGGGGAGATACGCAGTATTTT
- | TRBJ2-5 | TRBD2 | TRBV7-2 | CASSLASSGLQTQYF | TGTGCCAGCAGCTTAGCGTCTAGCGGCCTCCAGACCCAGTACTTC
- | TRBJ2-2 | - | TRBV18 | CASSPGPTVVGGELFF | TGTGCCAGCTCACCGGGGCCGACAGTCGTTGGGGGGGAGCTGTTTTTT
- | TRBJ1-1 | - | TRBV5-1 | CASRKDGTLTEAFF | TGCGCCAGCAGAAAAGACGGGACCCTCACTGAAGCTTTCTTT
- | TRBJ1-5 | - | TRBV7-2 | CASSLAGTTSNQPQHF | TGTGCCAGCAGCTTGGCAGGTACGACTAGCAATCAGCCCCAGCATTTT